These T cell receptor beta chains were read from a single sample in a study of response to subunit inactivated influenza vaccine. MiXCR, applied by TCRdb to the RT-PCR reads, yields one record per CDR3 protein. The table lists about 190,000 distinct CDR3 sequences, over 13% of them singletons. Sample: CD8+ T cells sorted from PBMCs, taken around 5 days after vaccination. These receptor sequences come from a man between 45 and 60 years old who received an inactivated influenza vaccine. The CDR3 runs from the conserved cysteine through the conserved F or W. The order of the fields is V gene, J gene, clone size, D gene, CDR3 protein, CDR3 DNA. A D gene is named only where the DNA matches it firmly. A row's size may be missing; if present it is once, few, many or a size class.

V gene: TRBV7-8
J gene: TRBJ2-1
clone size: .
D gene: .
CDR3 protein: CASSLIGGREQFF
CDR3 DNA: TGTGCCAGCAGCCTAATAGGGGGGCGGGAGCAGTTCTTC

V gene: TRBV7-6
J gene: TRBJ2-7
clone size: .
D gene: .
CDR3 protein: CASSFSGTKPHEQYF
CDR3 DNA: TGTGCCAGCAGCTTTTCCGGGACCAAACCCCACGAGCAGTACTTC

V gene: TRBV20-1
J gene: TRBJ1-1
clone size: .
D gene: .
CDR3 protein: CSASYFWGTNTEAFF
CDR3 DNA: TGCAGTGCTAGTTACTTTTGGGGTACGAACACTGAAGCTTTCTTT

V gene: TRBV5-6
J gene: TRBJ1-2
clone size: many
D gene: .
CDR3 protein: CASSLGSGRLYGYTF
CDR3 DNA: TGTGCCAGCAGCTTAGGTTCCGGGCGCCTCTATGGCTACACCTTC

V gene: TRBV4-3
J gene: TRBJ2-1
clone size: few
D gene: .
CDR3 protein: CASSQEIAGLHNEQFF
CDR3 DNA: TGCGCCAGCAGCCAAGAAATCGCGGGACTGCACAATGAGCAGTTCTTC

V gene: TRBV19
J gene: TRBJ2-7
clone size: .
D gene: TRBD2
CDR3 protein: CASSMFPSGGYEQYF
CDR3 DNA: TGTGCCAGTAGTATGTTCCCTAGCGGGGGGTACGAGCAGTACTTC

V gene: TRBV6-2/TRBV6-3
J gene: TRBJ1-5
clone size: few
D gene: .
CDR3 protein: CASSPWISNQPQHF
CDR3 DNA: TGTGCCAGCAGTCCGTGGATCAGCAATCAGCCCCAGCATTTT

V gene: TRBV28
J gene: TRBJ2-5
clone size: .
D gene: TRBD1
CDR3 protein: CASSKDRPLAAQYF
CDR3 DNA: TGTGCCAGCAGTAAGGACAGGCCGTTGGCGGCCCAGTACTTC

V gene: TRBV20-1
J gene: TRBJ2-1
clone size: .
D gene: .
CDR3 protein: CSPLPGINYNEQFF
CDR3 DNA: TGCAGCCCCCTCCCAGGGATTAACTACAATGAGCAGTTCTTC

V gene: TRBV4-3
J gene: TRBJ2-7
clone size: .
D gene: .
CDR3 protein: CASSQAVAAEQYF
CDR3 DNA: TGCGCCAGCAGCCAGGCAGTGGCTGCCGAGCAGTACTTC

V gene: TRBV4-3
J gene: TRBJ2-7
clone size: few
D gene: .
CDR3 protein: CASSQGTDTSYEQYF
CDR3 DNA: TGCGCCAGCAGCCAAGGGACCGACACCTCCTACGAGCAGTACTTC

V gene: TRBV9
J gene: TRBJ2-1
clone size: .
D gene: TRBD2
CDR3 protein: CASSVEVAAGGAYEQFF
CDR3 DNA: TGTGCCAGCAGCGTAGAGGTCGCGGCGGGGGGGGCGTATGAGCAGTTCTTC

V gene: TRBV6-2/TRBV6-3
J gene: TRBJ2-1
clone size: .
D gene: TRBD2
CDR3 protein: CASSYSAGEQLYNEQFF
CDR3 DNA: TGTGCCAGCAGTTACTCTGCGGGAGAGCAACTATACAATGAGCAGTTCTTC

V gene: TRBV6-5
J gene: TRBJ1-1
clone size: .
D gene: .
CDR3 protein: CASSYSWRTIEAFF
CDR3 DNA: TGTGCCAGCAGTTACTCGTGGAGGACGATTGAAGCTTTCTTT

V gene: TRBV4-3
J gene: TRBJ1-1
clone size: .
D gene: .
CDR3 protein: CASSQDLTRVNTEAFF
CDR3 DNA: TGCGCCAGCAGCCAAGATTTAACGAGAGTGAACACTGAAGCTTTCTTT